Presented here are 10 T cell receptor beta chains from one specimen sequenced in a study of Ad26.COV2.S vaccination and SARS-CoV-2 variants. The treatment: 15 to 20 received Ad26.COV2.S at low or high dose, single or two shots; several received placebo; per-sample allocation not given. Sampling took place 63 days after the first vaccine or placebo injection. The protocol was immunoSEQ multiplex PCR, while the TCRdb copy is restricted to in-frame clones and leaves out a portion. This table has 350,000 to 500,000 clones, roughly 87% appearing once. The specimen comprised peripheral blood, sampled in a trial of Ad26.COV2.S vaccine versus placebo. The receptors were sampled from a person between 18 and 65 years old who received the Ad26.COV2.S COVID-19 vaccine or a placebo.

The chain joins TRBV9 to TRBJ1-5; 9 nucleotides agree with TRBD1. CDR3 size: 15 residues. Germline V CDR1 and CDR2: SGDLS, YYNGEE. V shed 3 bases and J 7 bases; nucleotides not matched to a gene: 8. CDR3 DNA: TGTGCCAGCAGCGGCAATGGGACAGGGCGGCAGCCCCAGCATTTT. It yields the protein CASSGNGTGRQPQHF. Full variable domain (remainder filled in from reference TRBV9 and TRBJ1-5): DSGVTQTPKHLITATGQRVTLRCSPRSGDLSVYWYQQSLDQGLQFLIQYYNGEERAKGNILERFSAQQFPDLHSELNLSSLELGDSALYFCASSGNGTGRQPQHFGDGTRLSIL.

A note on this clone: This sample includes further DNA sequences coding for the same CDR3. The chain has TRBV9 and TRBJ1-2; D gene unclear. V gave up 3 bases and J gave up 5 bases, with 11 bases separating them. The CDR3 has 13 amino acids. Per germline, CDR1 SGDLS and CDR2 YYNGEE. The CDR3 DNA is TGTGCCAGCAGCGCCCCAGCCGGGTATGGCTACACCTTC. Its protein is CASSAPAGYGYTF.

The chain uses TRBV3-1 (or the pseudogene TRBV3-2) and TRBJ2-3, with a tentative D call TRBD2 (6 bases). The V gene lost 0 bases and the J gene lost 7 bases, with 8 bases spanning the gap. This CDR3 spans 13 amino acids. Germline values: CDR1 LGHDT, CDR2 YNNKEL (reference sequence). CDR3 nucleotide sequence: TGTGCCAGCAGCCAAGATGGGGGGAATACGCAGTATTTT. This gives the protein CASSQDGGNTQYF.

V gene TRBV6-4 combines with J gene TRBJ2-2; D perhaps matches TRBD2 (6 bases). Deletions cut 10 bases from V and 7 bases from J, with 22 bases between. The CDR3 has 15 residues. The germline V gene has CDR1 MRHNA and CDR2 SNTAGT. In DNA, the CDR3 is TGTGCCACGGCGCCTGCGGCGGGACGTAGCGGGGAGCTGTTTTTT. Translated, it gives CATAPAAGRSGELFF.

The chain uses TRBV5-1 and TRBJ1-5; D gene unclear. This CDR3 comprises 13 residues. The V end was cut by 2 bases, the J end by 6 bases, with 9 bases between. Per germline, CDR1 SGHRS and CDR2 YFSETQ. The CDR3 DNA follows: TGCGCCAGCAGCTTTGGGGTCGGTCAGCCCCAGCATTTT. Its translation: CASSFGVGQPQHF.

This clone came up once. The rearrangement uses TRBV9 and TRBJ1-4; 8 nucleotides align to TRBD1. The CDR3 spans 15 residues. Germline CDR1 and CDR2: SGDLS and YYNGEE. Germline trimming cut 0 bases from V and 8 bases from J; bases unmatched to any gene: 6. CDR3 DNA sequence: TGTGCCAGCAGCGTAGACCCAGGGGGCCGGGAAAAACTGTTTTTT. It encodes CASSVDPGGREKLFF.

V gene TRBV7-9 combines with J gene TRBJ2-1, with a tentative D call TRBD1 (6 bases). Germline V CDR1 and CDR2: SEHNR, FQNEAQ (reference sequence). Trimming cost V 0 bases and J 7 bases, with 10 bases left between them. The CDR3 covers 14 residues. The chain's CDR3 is CASSLAGTRNEQFF. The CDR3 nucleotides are TGTGCCAGCAGCTTAGCCGGGACAAGAAATGAGCAGTTCTTC.

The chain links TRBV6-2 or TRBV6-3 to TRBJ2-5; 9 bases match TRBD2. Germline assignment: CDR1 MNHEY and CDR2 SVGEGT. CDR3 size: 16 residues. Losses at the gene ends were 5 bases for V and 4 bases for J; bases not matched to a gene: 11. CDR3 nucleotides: TGTGCCAGCAGTGAGACTAGCGGCCACGGGGGAGAGACCCAGTACTTC. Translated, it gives CASSETSGHGGETQYF.

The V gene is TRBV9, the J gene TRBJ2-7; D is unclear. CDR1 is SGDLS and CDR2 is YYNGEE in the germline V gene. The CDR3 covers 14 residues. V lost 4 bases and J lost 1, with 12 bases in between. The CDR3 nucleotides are TGTGCCAGCAGCCTAGGGTACAGATCCTACGAGCAGTACTTC. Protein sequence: CASSLGYRSYEQYF.

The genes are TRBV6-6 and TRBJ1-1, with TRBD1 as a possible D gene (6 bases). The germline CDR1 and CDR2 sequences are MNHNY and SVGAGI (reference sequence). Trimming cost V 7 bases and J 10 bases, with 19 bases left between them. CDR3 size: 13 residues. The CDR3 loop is CASTEQGEEGAFF. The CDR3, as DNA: TGTGCCAGCACCGAACAGGGCGAAGAGGGAGCTTTCTTT.